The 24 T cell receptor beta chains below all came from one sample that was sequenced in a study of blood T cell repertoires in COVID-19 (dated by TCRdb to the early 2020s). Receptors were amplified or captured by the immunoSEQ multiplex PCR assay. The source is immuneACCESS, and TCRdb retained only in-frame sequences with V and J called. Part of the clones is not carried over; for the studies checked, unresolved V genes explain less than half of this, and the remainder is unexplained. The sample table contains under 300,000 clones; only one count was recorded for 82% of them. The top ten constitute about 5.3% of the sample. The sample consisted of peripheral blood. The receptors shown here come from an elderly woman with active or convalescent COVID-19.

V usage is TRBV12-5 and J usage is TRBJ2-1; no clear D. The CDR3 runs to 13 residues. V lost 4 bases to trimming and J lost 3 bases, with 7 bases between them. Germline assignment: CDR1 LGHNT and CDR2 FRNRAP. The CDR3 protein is CASGSFRYNEQFF. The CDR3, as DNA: TGTGCTAGTGGTTCTTTCCGCTACAATGAGCAGTTCTTC.

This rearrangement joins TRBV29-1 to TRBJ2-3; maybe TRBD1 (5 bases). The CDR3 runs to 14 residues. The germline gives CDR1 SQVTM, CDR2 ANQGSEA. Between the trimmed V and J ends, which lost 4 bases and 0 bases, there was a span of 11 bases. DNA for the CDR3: TGCAGCGTTGCAAGAACAGGTAGCACAGATACGCAGTATTTT. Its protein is CSVARTGSTDTQYF.

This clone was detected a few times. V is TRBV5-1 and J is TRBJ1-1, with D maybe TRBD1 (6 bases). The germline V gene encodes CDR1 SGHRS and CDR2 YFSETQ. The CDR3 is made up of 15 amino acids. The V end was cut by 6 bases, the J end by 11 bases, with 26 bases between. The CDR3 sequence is CASNLNPGTIEGAFF. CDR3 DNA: TGCGCCAGCAACCTAAACCCTGGGACAATAGAAGGCGCTTTCTTT.

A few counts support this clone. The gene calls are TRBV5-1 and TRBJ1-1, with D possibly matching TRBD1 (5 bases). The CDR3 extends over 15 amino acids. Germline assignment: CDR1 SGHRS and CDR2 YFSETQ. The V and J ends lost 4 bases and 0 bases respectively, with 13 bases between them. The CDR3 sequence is CASSPRTLVNTEAFF. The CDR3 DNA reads TGCGCCAGCAGCCCAAGGACACTGGTGAACACTGAAGCTTTCTTT.

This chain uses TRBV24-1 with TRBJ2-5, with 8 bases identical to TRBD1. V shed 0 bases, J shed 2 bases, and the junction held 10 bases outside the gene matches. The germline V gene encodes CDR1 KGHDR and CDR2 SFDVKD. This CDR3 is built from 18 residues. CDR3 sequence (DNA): TGTGCCACCAGTGATTTGACCTGGGACAGGAACAAACAAGAGACCCAGTACTTC. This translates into CATSDLTWDRNKQETQYF.

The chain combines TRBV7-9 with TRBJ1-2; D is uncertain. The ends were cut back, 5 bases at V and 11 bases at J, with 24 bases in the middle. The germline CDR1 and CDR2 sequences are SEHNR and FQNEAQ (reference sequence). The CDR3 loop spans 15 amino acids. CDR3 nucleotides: TGTGCCAGCAGCCCTATTTCGGGTTTTGAGGTTTGGTACACCTTC. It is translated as CASSPISGFEVWYTF.

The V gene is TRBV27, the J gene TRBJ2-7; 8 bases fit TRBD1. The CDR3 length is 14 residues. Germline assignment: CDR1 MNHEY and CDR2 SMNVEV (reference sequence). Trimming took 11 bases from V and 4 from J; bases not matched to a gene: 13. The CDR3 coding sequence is TGTGCCTCCCGAGGCCGGGGACAGGAATACGAGCAGTACTTC. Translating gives CASRGRGQEYEQYF.

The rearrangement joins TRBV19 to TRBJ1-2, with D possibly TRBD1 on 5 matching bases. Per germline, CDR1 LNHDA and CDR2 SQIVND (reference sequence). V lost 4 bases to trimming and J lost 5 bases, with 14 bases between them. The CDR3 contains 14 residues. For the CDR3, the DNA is TGTGCCAGTAGTAAGGGCAGGGTGGATTATGGCTACACCTTC. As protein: CASSKGRVDYGYTF.

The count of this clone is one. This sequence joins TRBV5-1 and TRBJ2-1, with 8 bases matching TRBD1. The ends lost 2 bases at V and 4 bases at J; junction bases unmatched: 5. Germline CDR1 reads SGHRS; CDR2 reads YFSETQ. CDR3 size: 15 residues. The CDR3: CASSFGDRPYNEQFF. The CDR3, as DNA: TGCGCCAGCAGCTTCGGGGACAGGCCTTACAATGAGCAGTTCTTC. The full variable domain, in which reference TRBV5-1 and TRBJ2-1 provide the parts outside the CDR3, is KAGVTQTPRYLIKTRGQQVTLSCSPISGHRSVSWYQQTPGQGLQFLFEYFSETQRNKGNFPGRFSGRQFSNSRSEMNVSTLELGDSALYLCASSFGDRPYNEQFFGPGTRLTVL.

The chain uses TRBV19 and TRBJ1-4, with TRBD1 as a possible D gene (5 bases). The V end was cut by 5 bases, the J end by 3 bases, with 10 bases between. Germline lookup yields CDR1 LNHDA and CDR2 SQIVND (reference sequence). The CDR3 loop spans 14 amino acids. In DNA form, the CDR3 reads TGTGCCAGTAGTCCAGGGTACTCTAATGAAAAACTGTTTTTT. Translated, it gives CASSPGYSNEKLFF.

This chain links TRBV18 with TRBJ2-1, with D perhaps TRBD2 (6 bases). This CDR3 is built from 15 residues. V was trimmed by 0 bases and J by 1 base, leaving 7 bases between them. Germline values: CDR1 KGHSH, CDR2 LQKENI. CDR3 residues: CASSPPGGSYNEQFF. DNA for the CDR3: TGTGCCAGCTCACCACCGGGGGGTTCCTACAATGAGCAGTTCTTC.

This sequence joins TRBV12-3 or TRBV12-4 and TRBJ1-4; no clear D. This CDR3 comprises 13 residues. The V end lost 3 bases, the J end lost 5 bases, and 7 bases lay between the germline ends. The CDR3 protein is CASSLGGNEKLFF. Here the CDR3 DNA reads TGTGCCAGCAGTTTGGGAGGGAATGAAAAACTGTTTTTT.

The chain's CDR3 is CASSFGDYGYTF. As DNA, the CDR3 is TGTGCCAGCAGCTTCGGTGACTATGGCTACACCTTC. The genes are TRBV11-2 and TRBJ1-2; D not certain. Germline CDR1 is SGHAT and CDR2 is FQNNGV. The ends were cut back, 3 bases at V and 3 bases at J, with 5 bases in the middle. The CDR3 sequence is 12 residues long.

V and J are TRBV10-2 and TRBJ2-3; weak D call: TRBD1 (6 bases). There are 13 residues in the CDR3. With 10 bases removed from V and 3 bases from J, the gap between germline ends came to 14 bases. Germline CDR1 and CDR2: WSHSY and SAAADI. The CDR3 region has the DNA TGCGCCACAGGGGACCGAGGGACAGATACGCAGTATTTT. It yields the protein CATGDRGTDTQYF.

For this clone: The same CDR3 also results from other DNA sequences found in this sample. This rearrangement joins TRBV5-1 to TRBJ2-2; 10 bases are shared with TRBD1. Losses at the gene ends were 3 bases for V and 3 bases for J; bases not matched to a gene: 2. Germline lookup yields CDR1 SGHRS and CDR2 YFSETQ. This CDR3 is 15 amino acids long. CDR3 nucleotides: TGCGCCAGCAGCTGGGGGACAGGGGACACCGGGGAGCTGTTTTTT. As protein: CASSWGTGDTGELFF.

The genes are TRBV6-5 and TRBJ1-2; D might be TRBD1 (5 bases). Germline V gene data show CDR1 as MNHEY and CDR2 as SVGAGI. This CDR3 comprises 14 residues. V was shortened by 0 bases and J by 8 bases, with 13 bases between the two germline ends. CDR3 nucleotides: TGTGCCAGCAGTTACTCTACAGGTCTGGAGGGCTACACCTTC. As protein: CASSYSTGLEGYTF.

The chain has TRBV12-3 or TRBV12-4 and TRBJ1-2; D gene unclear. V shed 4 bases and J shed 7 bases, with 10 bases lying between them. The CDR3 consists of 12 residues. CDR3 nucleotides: TGTGCCAGCAGTTCGGCGGTGGGTGGCTACACCTTC. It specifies CASSSAVGGYTF.

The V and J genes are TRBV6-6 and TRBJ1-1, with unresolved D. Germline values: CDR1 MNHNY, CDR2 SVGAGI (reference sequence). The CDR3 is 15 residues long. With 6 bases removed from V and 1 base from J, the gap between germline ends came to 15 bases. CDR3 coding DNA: TGTGCCAGCAGCCTCCCCCCACACCAGAACACTGAAGCTTTCTTT. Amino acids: CASSLPPHQNTEAFF.

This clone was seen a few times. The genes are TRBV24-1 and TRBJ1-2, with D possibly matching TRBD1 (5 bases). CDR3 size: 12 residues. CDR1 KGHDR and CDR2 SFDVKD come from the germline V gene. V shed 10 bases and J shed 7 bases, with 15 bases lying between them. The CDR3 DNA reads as TGTGCCACGCGGGGGAGTGTTGGTGGCTACACCTTC. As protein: CATRGSVGGYTF.

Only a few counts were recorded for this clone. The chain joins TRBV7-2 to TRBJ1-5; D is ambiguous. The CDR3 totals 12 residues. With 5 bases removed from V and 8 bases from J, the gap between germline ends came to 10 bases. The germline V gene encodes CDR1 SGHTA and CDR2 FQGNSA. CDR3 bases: TGTGCCAGCAGCGCGGGCCTCAAGCCCCAGCATTTT. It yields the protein CASSAGLKPQHF.

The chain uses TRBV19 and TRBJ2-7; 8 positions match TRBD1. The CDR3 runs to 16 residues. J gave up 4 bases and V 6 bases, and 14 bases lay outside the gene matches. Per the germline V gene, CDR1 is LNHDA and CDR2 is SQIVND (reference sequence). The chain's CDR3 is CASRSTRGQGTYEQYF. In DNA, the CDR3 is TGTGCCAGTAGATCTACCCGAGGACAGGGTACGTACGAGCAGTACTTC. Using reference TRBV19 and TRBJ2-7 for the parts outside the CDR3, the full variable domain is DGGITQSPKYLFRKEGQNVTLSCEQNLNHDAMYWYRQDPGQGLRLIYYSQIVNDFQKGDIAEGYSVSREKKESFPLTVTSAQKNPTAFYLCASRSTRGQGTYEQYFGPGTRLTVT.

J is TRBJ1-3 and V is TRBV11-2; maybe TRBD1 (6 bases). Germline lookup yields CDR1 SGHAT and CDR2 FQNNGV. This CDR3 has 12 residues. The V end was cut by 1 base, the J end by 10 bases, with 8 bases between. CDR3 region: CASSLAQGTIYF. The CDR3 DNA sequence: TGTGCCAGCAGCTTAGCCCAGGGGACCATATATTTT.

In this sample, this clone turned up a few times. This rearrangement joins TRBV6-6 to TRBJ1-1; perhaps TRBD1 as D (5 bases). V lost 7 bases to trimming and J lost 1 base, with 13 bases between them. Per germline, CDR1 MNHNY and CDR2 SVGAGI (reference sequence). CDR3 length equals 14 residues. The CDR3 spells CASTLTGGNTEAFF. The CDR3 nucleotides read TGTGCCAGCACCTTAACAGGTGGGAACACTGAAGCTTTCTTT.

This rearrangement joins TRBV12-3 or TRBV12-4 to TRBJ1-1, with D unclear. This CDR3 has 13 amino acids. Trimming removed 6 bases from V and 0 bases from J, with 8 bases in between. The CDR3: CASSPQMNTEAFF. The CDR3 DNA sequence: TGTGCCAGCAGCCCCCAGATGAACACTGAAGCTTTCTTT.